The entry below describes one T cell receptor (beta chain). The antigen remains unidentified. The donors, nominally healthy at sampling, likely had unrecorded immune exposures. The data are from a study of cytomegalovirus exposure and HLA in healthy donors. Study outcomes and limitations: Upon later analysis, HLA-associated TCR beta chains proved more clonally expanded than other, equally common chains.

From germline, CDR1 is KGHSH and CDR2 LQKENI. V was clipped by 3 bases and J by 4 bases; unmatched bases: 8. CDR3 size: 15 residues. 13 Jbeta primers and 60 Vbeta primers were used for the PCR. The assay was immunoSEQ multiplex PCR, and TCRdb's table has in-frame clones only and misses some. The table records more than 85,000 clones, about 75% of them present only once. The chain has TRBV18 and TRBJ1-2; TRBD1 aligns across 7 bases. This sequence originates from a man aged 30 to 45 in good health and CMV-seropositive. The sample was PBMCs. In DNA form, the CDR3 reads TGTGCCAGCTCACCCCGAGACAGGGCGTCCTATGGCTACACCTTC. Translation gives CASSPRDRASYGYTF.